This is a list of T cell receptor beta chains from one sample in a study of T cells after yellow fever vaccination. MiXCR was run by TCRdb on the 5' RACE reads, yielding one entry per CDR3 protein. This table holds about 53,000 distinct CDR3 sequences, 5% to 6.5% found once. The starting material was PBMCs, either bulk or a sorted T-cell subset (CD4+, CD8+, memory, or dextramer-sorted; not recorded which), obtained on the day of the yellow fever booster vaccination. All receptors come from a man between 18 and 29 years old who received the YFV17D yellow fever vaccine. Each CDR3 is given with its conserved first and last residue. Fields, in order: clone size, J gene, V gene, D gene, CDR3 DNA, CDR3 protein. A D gene is named only where the DNA matches it firmly. Clone sizes are given selectively: once, few, many, or a class where the clone is expanded.

clone size: NA; J gene: TRBJ2-3; V gene: TRBV9; D gene: TRBD1; CDR3 DNA: TGTGCCAGCAGTACAGTGACAGGGAGCACAGATACGCAGTATTTT; CDR3 protein: CASSTVTGSTDTQYF
clone size: NA; J gene: TRBJ2-3; V gene: TRBV12-3/TRBV12-4; D gene: NA; CDR3 DNA: TGTGCCAGCAGTACCACGGGGGCCACAGATACGCAGTATTTT; CDR3 protein: CASSTTGATDTQYF
clone size: few; J gene: TRBJ2-7; V gene: TRBV4-1; D gene: NA; CDR3 DNA: TGCGCCAGCAGCCAAGTTGCGGGCCTCACCTACGAGCAGTACTTC; CDR3 protein: CASSQVAGLTYEQYF
clone size: many; J gene: TRBJ2-7; V gene: TRBV7-8; D gene: NA; CDR3 DNA: TGTGCCAGCAGCTTCGGGGGCTCCTACGAGCAGTACTTC; CDR3 protein: CASSFGGSYEQYF
clone size: many; J gene: TRBJ2-1; V gene: TRBV12-3/TRBV12-4; D gene: TRBD2; CDR3 DNA: TGTGCCAGCTCCCTTACCCAAAAACTAGCGGCAGGTGAGCAGTTCTTC; CDR3 protein: CASSLTQKLAAGEQFF
clone size: NA; J gene: TRBJ2-3; V gene: TRBV18; D gene: NA; CDR3 DNA: TGTGCCAGCTCACCAGACTTCACAGATACGCAGTATTTT; CDR3 protein: CASSPDFTDTQYF
clone size: NA; J gene: TRBJ2-7; V gene: TRBV3-1; D gene: NA; CDR3 DNA: TGTGCCAGCAGCGAAGTGGAAGGGGTCCACGAGCAGTACTTC; CDR3 protein: CASSEVEGVHEQYF
clone size: few; J gene: TRBJ2-3; V gene: TRBV5-1; D gene: TRBD2; CDR3 DNA: TGCGCCAGCAGCCCAGGACTAGCACTTGGCACAGATACGCAGTATTTT; CDR3 protein: CASSPGLALGTDTQYF
clone size: NA; J gene: TRBJ1-6; V gene: TRBV4-1; D gene: NA; CDR3 DNA: TGCGCCAGCAGCCAAGCCTGGTGGCCGGATAGCTCCTATAATTCACCCCTCCACTTT; CDR3 protein: CASSQAWWPDSSYNSPLHF
clone size: many; J gene: TRBJ2-5; V gene: TRBV12-3/TRBV12-4; D gene: NA; CDR3 DNA: TGTGCCAGCAGTTCCGGCGTACTGGGGTACCAAGAGACCCAGTACTTC; CDR3 protein: CASSSGVLGYQETQYF
clone size: many; J gene: TRBJ2-1; V gene: TRBV5-1; D gene: TRBD2; CDR3 DNA: TGCGCCAGCAGTTACCTAGCGGGCGGCGACAATGAGCAGTTCTTC; CDR3 protein: CASSYLAGGDNEQFF
clone size: many; J gene: TRBJ2-5; V gene: TRBV7-2; D gene: TRBD2; CDR3 DNA: TGTGCCAGCAGGAATCGACTAGCGGGACTACAAGAGACCCAGTACTTC; CDR3 protein: CASRNRLAGLQETQYF
clone size: many; J gene: TRBJ2-3; V gene: TRBV4-1; D gene: TRBD2; CDR3 DNA: TGCGCCAGCAGCCAAGTTGCTAGCGGGGCTTCCGGTACGCAGTATTTT; CDR3 protein: CASSQVASGASGTQYF
clone size: NA; J gene: TRBJ2-3; V gene: TRBV11-2; D gene: NA; CDR3 DNA: TGTGCCAGCAGCTTCAAAATCCCTAGCAGCGCAGATACGCAGTATTTT; CDR3 protein: CASSFKIPSSADTQYF
clone size: many; J gene: TRBJ1-2; V gene: TRBV7-9; D gene: TRBD1; CDR3 DNA: TGTGCCAGCAGCAGGGACAGCCACTATGGCTACACCTTC; CDR3 protein: CASSRDSHYGYTF
clone size: many; J gene: TRBJ1-2; V gene: TRBV7-2; D gene: NA; CDR3 DNA: TGTGCCAGCAGCTTAGACCCGATAAGGGGGACCTTGCAAGGCTACACCTTC; CDR3 protein: CASSLDPIRGTLQGYTF
clone size: many; J gene: TRBJ1-2; V gene: TRBV29-1; D gene: NA; CDR3 DNA: TGCATCACCCACGGGGAGGCAGATTATGGCTACACCTTC; CDR3 protein: CITHGEADYGYTF
clone size: NA; J gene: TRBJ2-3; V gene: TRBV7-8; D gene: NA; CDR3 DNA: TGTGCCAGCAGCTTAGCCCTTTCGGGGCGCGGAGATACGCAGTATTTT; CDR3 protein: CASSLALSGRGDTQYF
clone size: many; J gene: TRBJ1-2; V gene: TRBV29-1; D gene: NA; CDR3 DNA: TGCAGCGTTGAAGGGGCATCCCTTGGGAACTATGGCTACACTTTC; CDR3 protein: CSVEGASLGNYGYTF
clone size: many; J gene: TRBJ2-3; V gene: TRBV11-2; D gene: TRBD2; CDR3 DNA: TGTGCCAGCAGCTCTAGCGGGGGGGCTCCAGATACGCAGTATTTT; CDR3 protein: CASSSSGGAPDTQYF
clone size: few; J gene: TRBJ1-4; V gene: TRBV7-8; D gene: NA; CDR3 DNA: TGTGCCAGCAGCTTAGCGCGGTGGGTCCCCTCTGAAAAACTGTTTTTT; CDR3 protein: CASSLARWVPSEKLFF
clone size: NA; J gene: TRBJ2-5; V gene: TRBV4-1; D gene: NA; CDR3 DNA: TGCGCCAGCAGCCAAGATCCGACGGAGACCCAGTACTTC; CDR3 protein: CASSQDPTETQYF